The rows below give T cell receptor beta chains drawn from one sample of a study of cytomegalovirus exposure and HLA in healthy donors. Profiled with immunoSEQ multiplex PCR; TCRdb holds only in-frame clones, not every one. The repertoire includes about 140,000 clones, approximately 78% of them detected once, and approximately 8.1% sits in the top ten. Sequencing was performed on PBMCs. These receptors were taken from a woman aged 45-59 years in good health and CMV-seropositive. Each CDR3 is given with its conserved first and last residue. Fields, in order: CDR3 DNA, CDR3 protein, J gene, clone size, CDR3 length, V gene, D gene. A D gene is named only where the DNA matches it firmly. Clone size appears in some rows only: once, few, many, or a class for an expanded clone.

TGTGCCAGCAGGGCAGCTAACTATGGCTACACCTTC | CASRAANYGYTF | TRBJ1-2 | NA | 12 | TRBV6-1 | NA
TGTGCCAGCAGCTTATGGTCCCGGGAGGAGGGCACTGAAGCTTTCTTT | CASSLWSREEGTEAFF | TRBJ1-1 | NA | 16 | TRBV11-2 | NA
TGCGCCAGCAGCTTGTGGTCAGGCAGCTCCTACAATGAGCAGTTCTTC | CASSLWSGSSYNEQFF | TRBJ2-1 | NA | 16 | TRBV5-1 | NA
TGTGCCAGCAGCTTAACGAGGACTTACGAGCAGTACTTC | CASSLTRTYEQYF | TRBJ2-7 | NA | 13 | TRBV7-9 | NA
TGTGCCACCAGCAGAGATCAGGGAACTAGCGGGAGTTGGCAAGAGACCCAGTACTTC | CATSRDQGTSGSWQETQYF | TRBJ2-5 | once | 19 | TRBV15 | TRBD2
TGCACCGGGAATACCGGGCAGACCCAGTACTTC | CTGNTGQTQYF | TRBJ2-5 | NA | 11 | TRBV29-1 | NA
TGCGCCAGCAGCTTGGAGGGGGTTAATTCACCCCTCCACTTT | CASSLEGVNSPLHF | TRBJ1-6 | NA | 14 | TRBV5-1 | NA
TGTGCCAGCAGCTTCGGCGGGGCGGGGGAGACCCAGTACTTC | CASSFGGAGETQYF | TRBJ2-5 | NA | 14 | TRBV7-2 | NA
TGTGCCAGCAGTTACTCGATTCTGGGCGGGTACCAGCCCCAGCATTTT | CASSYSILGGYQPQHF | TRBJ1-5 | NA | 16 | TRBV6-5 | NA
TGTGCCAGCAGCGTAGGGCAAAGGGGCAACACTGAAGCTTTCTTT | CASSVGQRGNTEAFF | TRBJ1-1 | NA | 15 | TRBV9 | NA
TGCGCCAGCAGCTTTCCTCTCGGGGGGCCTGGCTCCTACAATGAGCAGTTCTTC | CASSFPLGGPGSYNEQFF | TRBJ2-1 | NA | 18 | TRBV5-1 | NA
TGTGCCAGCAGCTTAGGCCTCGGGGGGTACACTGAAGCTTTCTTT | CASSLGLGGYTEAFF | TRBJ1-1 | once | 15 | TRBV11-2 | NA
TGTGCCAGAGGGACAGCGAACACCGGGGAGCTGTTTTTT | CARGTANTGELFF | TRBJ2-2 | NA | 13 | TRBV2 | TRBD1
TGTGCCAGCAGCTCAACCAGGGATCTAACAGGGGCTTTCTTT | CASSSTRDLTGAFF | TRBJ1-1 | few | 14 | TRBV7-2 | NA
TGTGCCAGCTCACCTGGGGCAGGTTACACCGGGGAGCTGTTTTTT | CASSPGAGYTGELFF | TRBJ2-2 | once | 15 | TRBV18 | NA
TGTGCCAGCAGGGGCATCGGGGGATTCAATCAGCCCCAGCATTTT | CASRGIGGFNQPQHF | TRBJ1-5 | NA | 15 | TRBV28 | NA
TGCAGCGTTGAAGATTTAGTAACGGGAGGGGGCAAAGGCTACACCTTC | CSVEDLVTGGGKGYTF | TRBJ1-2 | NA | 16 | TRBV29-1 | TRBD1
TGTGCCAGCAGTGAAGAGCCGGGACAGGGGTGGTCACCCCTCCACTTT | CASSEEPGQGWSPLHF | TRBJ1-6 | few | 16 | TRBV6-1 | TRBD1
TGTGCCAGCAGACCCGACAGGGCAAGCTCCTACGAGCAGTACTTC | CASRPDRASSYEQYF | TRBJ2-7 | few | 15 | TRBV6-5 | TRBD1
TGTGCCAGCAGCGTAGTACATTCGGGGGACCTTGAAGCTTTCTTT | CASSVVHSGDLEAFF | TRBJ1-1 | NA | 15 | TRBV9 | NA
TGTGCCAGCCGGGGGACTAGCGGGTGGCAAGAGACCCAGTACTTC | CASRGTSGWQETQYF | TRBJ2-5 | few | 15 | TRBV25-1 | TRBD2
TGTGCCTGGACTACCATGACTAGCGGGGGGGACCAGTACTTC | CAWTTMTSGGDQYF | TRBJ2-7 | NA | 14 | TRBV30 | TRBD2
TGTGCCAGCAGCTCTCGACAGGGGGACTACGAGCAGTACTTC | CASSSRQGDYEQYF | TRBJ2-7 | NA | 14 | TRBV7-2 | TRBD1
TGTGCCAGCAAGAACGACAGGATTAACTATGGCTACACCTTC | CASKNDRINYGYTF | TRBJ1-2 | NA | 14 | TRBV6-6 | NA
TGTGCCAGCAGTGAACTGGAGACAGGGGGCGGTCAGCCCCAGCATTTT | CASSELETGGGQPQHF | TRBJ1-5 | NA | 16 | TRBV6-1 | TRBD1
TGTGCCAGCAGTGAATCCAGGGGCACTGAAGCTTTCTTT | CASSESRGTEAFF | TRBJ1-1 | NA | 13 | TRBV6-1 | NA
TGCGCCAGCAGCTCCCAGGGGGCGAGGGATGAGCAGTTCTTC | CASSSQGARDEQFF | TRBJ2-1 | NA | 14 | TRBV5-1 | TRBD1
TGTGCCAGCAAAGACAGGTACACTGAAGCTTTCTTT | CASKDRYTEAFF | TRBJ1-1 | NA | 12 | TRBV6-1 | NA
TGCAGCGTCGATACCCTCCTAGCTAACTATGGCTACACCTTC | CSVDTLLANYGYTF | TRBJ1-2 | once | 14 | TRBV29-1 | NA
TGTGCCTCCCGGACTTTTTCTAATTCACCCCTCCACTTT | CASRTFSNSPLHF | TRBJ1-6 | NA | 13 | TRBV30 | NA
TGTGCCAGCAGCTTCCGGGTCTTAAATGAGGCTTTCTTT | CASSFRVLNEAFF | TRBJ1-1 | NA | 13 | TRBV7-2 | NA
TGTGCCAGCAGTTGGAGACAGGGGGCGCGAGATGGCTACACCTTC | CASSWRQGARDGYTF | TRBJ1-2 | NA | 15 | TRBV27 | TRBD1
TGTGCCTGGAGCTCATACCTTACTAGCGGGAGCGGCAATGAGCAGTTCTTC | CAWSSYLTSGSGNEQFF | TRBJ2-1 | NA | 17 | TRBV30 | TRBD2
TGTGCCAGCGGACACGGTATTCTGCAGTACTTC | CASGHGILQYF | TRBJ2-7 | once | 11 | TRBV25-1 | NA
TGCGCCAGCAGCCAACGGACTAGCGGGGAATACGAGCAGTACTTC | CASSQRTSGEYEQYF | TRBJ2-7 | NA | 15 | TRBV4-1 | TRBD2
TGTGCCAGCAGCTTCCAGACAGGGGTTGAGCAGCCCCAGCATTTT | CASSFQTGVEQPQHF | TRBJ1-5 | NA | 15 | TRBV7-2 | TRBD1
TGTGCCAGCAGCCCCCAAGCTACCAGCACAGATACGCAGTATTTT | CASSPQATSTDTQYF | TRBJ2-3 | once | 15 | TRBV7-9 | NA
TGTGCCAGCAGTGTGAGCTACGAGCAGTACTTC | CASSVSYEQYF | TRBJ2-7 | NA | 11 | TRBV2 | NA
TGTGCCAGCAGTTTGGAGGGGCTTAGCAATCAGCCCCAGCATTTT | CASSLEGLSNQPQHF | TRBJ1-5 | NA | 15 | TRBV28 | NA
TGTGCCAGCAGCTTTACGAACATCCCAGGGGACTATGGCTACACCTTC | CASSFTNIPGDYGYTF | TRBJ1-2 | NA | 16 | TRBV11-2 | NA
TGTGCCAGCAGCGTGAAACTAGCGGGGGGGACAGATACGCAGTATTTT | CASSVKLAGGTDTQYF | TRBJ2-3 | NA | 16 | TRBV5-4 | TRBD2
TGTGCCATCAAGAATGAGCAGGGGTTTGGCTATGGCTACACCTTC | CAIKNEQGFGYGYTF | TRBJ1-2 | NA | 15 | TRBV10-3 | NA
TGTGCCAGCGGCATCATGAACACTGAAGCTTTCTTT | CASGIMNTEAFF | TRBJ1-1 | NA | 12 | TRBV28 | NA
TGTGCCAGCGGACCCACAGGGATGAACACTGAAGCTTTCTTT | CASGPTGMNTEAFF | TRBJ1-1 | NA | 14 | TRBV9 | NA
TGTGCCAGCAGCTATACTACAGGAGACCCCACAGATACGCAGTATTTT | CASSYTTGDPTDTQYF | TRBJ2-3 | few | 16 | TRBV28 | NA
TGTGCCAGCAGCTGGCCGGCGGGAGGTTCCTACGAGCAGTACTTC | CASSWPAGGSYEQYF | TRBJ2-7 | NA | 15 | TRBV11-2 | TRBD2
TGTGCCAGCAGCTCCCTTGGACAGGGGTATAATTCACCCCTCCACTTT | CASSSLGQGYNSPLHF | TRBJ1-6 | NA | 16 | TRBV27 | TRBD1
TGTGCCAGCAGTAGGGACACGTATTACATGAACACTGAGGCTTTCTTT | CASSRDTYYMNTEAFF | TRBJ1-1 | NA | 16 | TRBV6-6 | NA
TGTGCCAGCAGCGAACCGGGACAGGGTAGTGGCTACACCTTC | CASSEPGQGSGYTF | TRBJ1-2 | NA | 14 | TRBV7-9 | TRBD1
TGTGCCAGCAGCTTAGTCGTCCCCAGCTATGGCTACACCTTC | CASSLVVPSYGYTF | TRBJ1-2 | NA | 14 | TRBV13 | NA
TGCGCCAGCAGCTTGGTCCAATTGAGCTCCCGCAACAATGAGCAGTTCTTC | CASSLVQLSSRNNEQFF | TRBJ2-1 | NA | 17 | TRBV5-1 | NA
TGCGCCAGCAGCCAACATGGACTACCGGCGGATGAGCAGTTCTTC | CASSQHGLPADEQFF | TRBJ2-1 | NA | 15 | TRBV4-1 | NA